The clone carrying this T cell receptor (beta chain) was counted many times. The antigen is unknown. TCRdb independently ran MiXCR on the multiplex PCR reads; one entry per CDR3 protein. This sample yields 20,000 to 30,000 distinct CDR3 sequences, of which 20% to 25% are seen a single time; approximately 13% belongs to the top ten. This CDR3 spans 14 amino acids. The V gene lost 7 bases and the J gene lost 8 bases, with 18 bases spanning the gap. The sample comes from a study of breast tumors, draining lymph nodes, adjacent tissues. Overall study results and limits: Tumor and nontumor repertoires were significantly more similar in luminal-like than in basal-like breast cancer. Findings are consistent with lymph node origin and intratumoral expansion of most tumor T cells. Tumor TCR diversity was below lymph nodes but above nontumor tissue. The lymph node origin of tumor T cells was framed as consistent with a hypothesis, not demonstrated.

The TCR comes from a female donor with breast cancer. Some clones in this sample may be carry-over from other donors' samples. Input material: breast tumor tissue. This chain links TRBV12-3 or TRBV12-4 with TRBJ1-5; perhaps TRBD1 as D (5 bases). The CDR3 nucleotides are TGTGCCAGCACCGGTGACAGTGGCGTAAAGCCCCAGCATTTT. This translates into CASTGDSGVKPQHF.